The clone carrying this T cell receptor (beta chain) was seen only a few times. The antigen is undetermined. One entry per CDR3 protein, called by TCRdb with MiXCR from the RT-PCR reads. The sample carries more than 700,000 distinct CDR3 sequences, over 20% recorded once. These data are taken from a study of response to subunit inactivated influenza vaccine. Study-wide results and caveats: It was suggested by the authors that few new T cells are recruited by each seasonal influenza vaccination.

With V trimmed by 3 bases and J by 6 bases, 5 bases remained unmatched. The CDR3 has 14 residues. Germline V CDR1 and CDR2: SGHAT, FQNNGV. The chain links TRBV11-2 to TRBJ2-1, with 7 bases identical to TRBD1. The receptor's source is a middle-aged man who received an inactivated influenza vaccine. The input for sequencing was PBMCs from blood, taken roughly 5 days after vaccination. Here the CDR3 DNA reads TGTGCCAGCAGCTTCCGGGCAGGGGGCAATGAGCAGTTCTTC. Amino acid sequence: CASSFRAGGNEQFF.